The clone carrying this TCR beta chain was counted many times. Its antigen is currently unknown. This sample stems from a study of prognosis after radiotherapy for stage I lung cancer. Looking at the study overall: Tumor type comprised squamous cell carcinoma in roughly seven patients and adenocarcinoma in roughly twelve. Study-level findings and limits: A fall in unique TCR clone counts followed stereotactic body radiation therapy, with medians of about 10,000 versus 6,900. The way patients used TRBV and TRBJ genes reportedly differed depending on whether they had metastases.

Amplification of TCR beta CDR3 from genomic DNA used two-round multiplex PCR. Gene-specific TRBV and TRBJ primers were used in PCR round one. MiXCR, run by TCRdb on the multiplex PCR reads, gives a single entry per CDR3 protein. Of fewer than 40,000 distinct CDR3 sequences in the sample, about 30% were seen once. There are 14 residues in the CDR3. The germline V gene encodes CDR1 MNHNS and CDR2 SASEGT. V was cut by 5 bases and J by 0 bases, with 11 bases left in between. The input for sequencing was PBMCs, taken before or after stereotactic body radiation therapy (not recorded which). The chain links TRBV6-1 to TRBJ2-7; TRBD1 might be the D (5 bases). The sequence derives from a donor over 45 with non-small cell lung cancer. In DNA, the CDR3 is TGTGCCAGCAGTAACAGGATCCGCTCCTACGAGCAGTACTTC. It is translated as CASSNRIRSYEQYF.